This entry concerns a single TCR beta chain. This record belongs to a study of blood T cell repertoires in COVID-19. Participant reports of clinical history set cohort assignment. Per the authors' pipeline: How many nucleated cells were present was estimated from reference gene primer amplification. Here immunoSEQ multiplex PCR was the method, and the copy in TCRdb shows in-frame clones only, minus some. That table is the source of V, J and clone size, and D and trimming were worked out from the DNA. The sample lists around 300,000 clones, 88% occurring once. The TCR sequence derives from a woman aged 25-40 years who had recovered from COVID-19. The sample was PBMCs or T cells enriched from blood (not recorded which).

CDR3 in amino acids: CASSTGLAGFHEQFF. The DNA for the CDR3 is TGTGCCAGCAGTACGGGACTAGCGGGATTCCATGAGCAGTTCTTC. The V gene is TRBV6-4, the J gene TRBJ2-1; 13 nucleotides match TRBD2. The junction had 6 bases not matched to a gene; V was cut back by 5 bases and J by 8 bases. This CDR3 comprises 15 residues. The germline CDR1 and CDR2 sequences are MRHNA and SNTAGT.